These T cell receptor beta chains were read from a single sample in a study of T cells in Graves' hyperthyroidism and ophthalmopathy. TCRdb reanalysed the multiplex PCR reads using MiXCR and keeps one entry per CDR3 protein. The sample has around 440,000 distinct CDR3 sequences, about a sixth seen once; the top ten hold 13% to 15%. The sample taken for sequencing was blood. These receptors were collected from a woman under 30 with Graves' hyperthyroidism. The CDR3 runs from the conserved cysteine through the conserved F or W. D genes are given only for firm matches. A row's size may be missing; if present it is once, few, many or a size class.

V,D,J,size,DNA,CDR3
TRBV20-1,TRBD1,TRBJ2-7,.,TGCAGTGCTAGATCGGCGACAGGGAGTAGGTACGAGCAGTACTTC,CSARSATGSRYEQYF
TRBV7-8,TRBD2,TRBJ2-7,many,TGTGCCAGCAGCTTTTTTAGCGGGAGGTCTTACGAGCAGTACTTC,CASSFFSGRSYEQYF
TRBV7-2,TRBD1,TRBJ1-2,.,TGTGCCAGCAGCAGGGCAACAGGGGGCTATGGCTACACCTTC,CASSRATGGYGYTF
TRBV2,.,TRBJ2-1,many,TGTGCCAGCAGTGAATCGTCTAGCTCAACCTACAATGAGCAGTTCTTC,CASSESSSSTYNEQFF
TRBV6-1,.,TRBJ1-1,.,TGTGCCAGCAAAGACCCAGGACAGAACACTGAAGCTTTCTTT,CASKDPGQNTEAFF
TRBV12-3/TRBV12-4,.,TRBJ1-3,few,TGTGCCAGCAGCCGTTTGGGGGCAGGAAACACCATATATTTT,CASSRLGAGNTIYF
TRBV2,.,TRBJ2-3,many,TGTGCCAGCAGTGTGTTGGACTACACAGATACGCAGTATTTT,CASSVLDYTDTQYF
TRBV20-1,.,TRBJ1-6,many,TGCAGTGCTAGGCCTGTCGGAGGAGGAAACTCAAATTCACCCCTCCACTTT,CSARPVGGGNSNSPLHF
TRBV5-6,.,TRBJ2-1,.,TGTGCCAGCAGCTCGGATGTTAGAGGCAATGAGCAGTTCTTC,CASSSDVRGNEQFF
TRBV7-2,.,TRBJ2-1,few,TGTGCCAGCAGCTTAGTATCAAACTATGAGCAGTTCTTC,CASSLVSNYEQFF
TRBV15,TRBD2,TRBJ2-1,many,TGTGCCACCACTTCTAGCGGGAGTCCCCGATGGTTTGACAATGAGCAGTTCTTC,CATTSSGSPRWFDNEQFF
TRBV20-1,TRBD2,TRBJ2-7,many,TGCAGTGCTAGAAGCCTAGCGGGAGACCCCTACGAGCAGTACTTC,CSARSLAGDPYEQYF
TRBV3-1,TRBD1,TRBJ1-2,few,TGTGCCAGCAGCCAAGAAGGGACAGCGCCTGTCGGCTACACCTTC,CASSQEGTAPVGYTF
TRBV6-9,.,TRBJ2-1,once,TGTGCCAGCAGTTTTAGCGCCGACAATGAGCAGTTCTTC,CASSFSADNEQFF
TRBV2,.,TRBJ2-5,many,TGTGCCAGCAGAACCCTTGCGGGGATCACAGAGACCCAGTACTTC,CASRTLAGITETQYF
TRBV5-1,.,TRBJ2-3,many,TGCGCCAGCAGCTTGGGGAGGAGTGGGAGCACAGATACGCAGTATTTT,CASSLGRSGSTDTQYF
TRBV7-6,.,TRBJ2-1,once,TGTGCCAGCAGCCTAGGTGGTGGGGTGTTCTACAATGAGCAGTTCTTC,CASSLGGGVFYNEQFF
TRBV7-3,TRBD2,TRBJ2-1,.,TGTGCCAGCAGCCCGACTAGCGGGGGACCTAAGTTCTTC,CASSPTSGGPKFF
TRBV19,TRBD1,TRBJ2-7,.,TGTGCCAGTAGTGATTTGACAGGGATCTCCTACGAGCAGTACTTC,CASSDLTGISYEQYF
TRBV9,TRBD2,TRBJ2-1,many,TGTGCCAGCAGCGTCGGACTAGCGGGGGGCCCTGCAAAAGAGCAGTTCTTC,CASSVGLAGGPAKEQFF
TRBV20-1,.,TRBJ2-7,many,TGCAGTGCTAGGGGGGGACCCGAGCAGTACTTC,CSARGGPEQYF
TRBV12-3/TRBV12-4,.,TRBJ1-6,.,TGTGCCAGCAAAAAAGAGGACCGAACTAATTCACCCCTCCACTTT,CASKKEDRTNSPLHF
TRBV12-3/TRBV12-4,.,TRBJ1-5,few,TGTGCCAGCAGAGTAACCGGGAGGGCCCAGCATTTT,CASRVTGRAQHF
TRBV6-1,TRBD1,TRBJ2-2,.,TGTGCCAGCAGTGCCCAGGGGGTGGGGACGAACACCGGGGAGCTGTTTTTT,CASSAQGVGTNTGELFF
TRBV6-1,.,TRBJ1-1,.,TGTGCCAGCAGTGAAGCATGGGGCACTGAAGCTTTCTTT,CASSEAWGTEAFF
TRBV20-1,.,TRBJ1-4,.,TGCAGTGCTAGCTTCGGGGGCACTAATGAAAAACTGTTTTTT,CSASFGGTNEKLFF
TRBV4-2,TRBD2,TRBJ2-7,few,TGTGCCAGCAGCCAGGCTAGCGGGGGGGCCTACGAGCAGTACTTC,CASSQASGGAYEQYF
TRBV20-1,.,TRBJ2-4,.,TGCAGTGCTAGAGGCGGGATAGCCAAAAACATTCAGTACTTC,CSARGGIAKNIQYF
TRBV14,TRBD1,TRBJ1-2,.,TGTGCCAGCAGCCAAAAGGACTCAGGGGGCTCTGGGGAGCATGGCTACACCTTC,CASSQKDSGGSGEHGYTF
TRBV2,TRBD1,TRBJ2-7,many,TGTGCCAGCAAACTGACAGGGGTCGATATTTGGGAGCAGTACTTC,CASKLTGVDIWEQYF
TRBV28,.,TRBJ2-7,many,TGTGCCAGCAGTTCATCCTCGTTGTCGGAGATCCCTAGGGGAAGGGAGCAGTACTTC,CASSSSSLSEIPRGREQYF
TRBV12-5,.,TRBJ1-1,many,TGTGCTAGTGGTCCCGGACAGACAATGAACACTGAAGCTTTCTTT,CASGPGQTMNTEAFF
TRBV11-2,.,TRBJ2-1,many,TGTGCCAGCCGAAGGGTGCAGGGTTTTCTCTACAATGAGCAGTTCTTC,CASRRVQGFLYNEQFF
TRBV7-2,.,TRBJ2-6,few,TGTGCCAGCAGCTTAACGACTGGGGCCAACGTCCTGACTTTC,CASSLTTGANVLTF
TRBV7-9,.,TRBJ2-7,many,TGTGCCAGCAGTCACCAAGGGGGTTCCCCCTACGAGCAGTACTTC,CASSHQGGSPYEQYF
TRBV2,.,TRBJ2-7,many,TGTGCCAGCAGTGAGCAGGGTACTCTCGAGCAGTACTTC,CASSEQGTLEQYF
TRBV19,TRBD1,TRBJ2-1,.,TGTGCCAGTAGTATTACAGGGGGGTATGAGCAGTTCTTC,CASSITGGYEQFF
TRBV29-1,.,TRBJ2-2,.,TGCAGCGCGTGGGGGTGGACCGGGGAGCTGTTTTTT,CSAWGWTGELFF